This TCR beta chain is drawn from a study of blood T cells in healthy people across ages. This clonotype was counted a few times. The germline V gene encodes CDR1 KGHSH and CDR2 LQKENI. Trimming removed 3 bases at V and 5 bases at J, with 11 bases between. The CDR3 sequence is 14 residues long. PCR was performed a second time for 7 to 11 cycles using a sample-barcoded 5' primer and a J-beta primer mix. In TCRdb, the 5' RACE reads were re-called with MiXCR into one record per CDR3 protein. In the table there are roughly 720,000 distinct CDR3 sequences, approximately 55% of which are singletons. The chain combines TRBV18 with TRBJ2-1; D call uncertain. Sequenced material: blood. The TCR was taken from an older man in good health. The CDR3 DNA is TGTGCCAGCTCACCGGATGGCCGAGACAATGAGCAGTTCTTC. Protein product: CASSPDGRDNEQFF.